This TCR beta chain was captured by sequencing in a study of graft-versus-host responses after intestinal transplantation. On the study more broadly: Once they had received anti-thymocyte globulin induction, all recipients took tacrolimus and steroids for around 3 years.

Overall study results and limits: Detection of GvH clones occurred in recipient marrow, and some had their first appearance in ileum or blood. Where graft-donor T cell macrochimerism was present, patients had high graft-versus-host to host-versus-graft clonal ratios in allografts.

V was cut by 0 bases and J by 0 bases, with 7 bases left in between. Per the germline V gene, CDR1 is SGHRS and CDR2 is YFSETQ. This CDR3 is built from 15 residues. Notes on this clone: Its target is unknown.

Sequencing was performed with immunoSEQ multiplex PCR; in TCRdb, only in-frame clones are kept and a portion is missing. The sample has 99,000 or so clones; roughly 87% are singletons. This chain uses TRBV5-1 with TRBJ1-5; D call uncertain. This TCR was sampled from a human donor who received an intestinal transplant. The source material was unstimulated CD4+ T cells sorted from spleen or lymph node cells, sampled before intestinal transplant. This CDR3 is CASSLEGNSNQPQHF. The CDR3 bases are TGCGCCAGCAGCTTGGAAGGGAATAGCAATCAGCCCCAGCATTTT.